This T cell receptor beta chain was identified in a study of cytotoxic CD8 clonotypes in ibrutinib-treated CLL. Sequencing was performed with immunoSEQ multiplex PCR; in TCRdb, only in-frame clones are kept and a portion is missing. The sample lists some 310,000 clones, 70% to 80% seen once, with 5% to 7% in the top ten. This material consisted of PBMCs, taken before ibrutinib treatment. This clonotype was sampled from a human donor with chronic lymphocytic leukemia.

CDR3 sequence reads: CASSPTGVRAEAFF. CDR3 bases: TGTGCCAGCAGCCCCACTGGGGTTAGGGCTGAAGCTTTCTTT. The rearrangement uses TRBV14 and TRBJ1-1, with D hard to call. Germline CDR1 reads SGHDN; CDR2 reads FVKESK. Trimming cost V 4 bases and J 6 bases, with 15 bases left between them. The CDR3 is 14 amino acids.